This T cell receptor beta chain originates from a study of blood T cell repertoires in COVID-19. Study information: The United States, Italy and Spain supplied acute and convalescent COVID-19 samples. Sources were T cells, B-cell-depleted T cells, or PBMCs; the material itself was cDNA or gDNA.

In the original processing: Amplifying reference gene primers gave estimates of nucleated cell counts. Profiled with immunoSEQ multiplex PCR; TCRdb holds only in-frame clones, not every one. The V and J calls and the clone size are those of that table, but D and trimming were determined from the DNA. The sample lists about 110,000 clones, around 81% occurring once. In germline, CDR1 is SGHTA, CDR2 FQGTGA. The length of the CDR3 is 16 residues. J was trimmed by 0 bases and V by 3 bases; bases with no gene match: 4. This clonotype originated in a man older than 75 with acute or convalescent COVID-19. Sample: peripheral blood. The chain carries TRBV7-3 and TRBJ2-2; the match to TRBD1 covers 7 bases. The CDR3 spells CASSFVGTANTGELFF. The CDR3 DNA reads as TGTGCCAGCAGCTTCGTTGGGACAGCGAACACCGGGGAGCTGTTTTTT.